This is a list of T cell receptor beta chains from one sample in a study of identifying expanded T cells in peripheral blood. TCRdb's copy holds only in-frame clones and misses some; the assay was immunoSEQ multiplex PCR. This table has approximately 130,000 clones, about four fifths appearing once. Sequencing input: blood. These receptor sequences come from a person aged 18-70 years in good health. Both conserved end residues are part of each CDR3. Each record gives: clone size, J gene, V gene, D gene, CDR3 DNA, CDR3 protein. The D gene is left open where the match is weak. Rows give clone size only sometimes, using once, few, many, or a class for an expanded clone.

size: .; J: TRBJ1-1; V: TRBV5-1; D: .; DNA: TGCGCCAGCAGGCCGGACGGCTATTCTCTGGCTGAAGCTTTCTTT; CDR3: CASRPDGYSLAEAFF
size: few; J: TRBJ1-6; V: TRBV7-9; D: .; DNA: TGTGCCAGCAGCCTTGACAGTAATAATTCACCCCTCCACTTT; CDR3: CASSLDSNNSPLHF
size: .; J: TRBJ2-1; V: TRBV29-1; D: TRBD1; DNA: TGCAGCGTTGTGACAGGGGGACAATGGAATGAGCAGTTCTTC; CDR3: CSVVTGGQWNEQFF
size: .; J: TRBJ1-4; V: TRBV9; D: TRBD1; DNA: TGTGCCAGCAGCGTCTCAGGGGGCGAAGAAAAACTGTTTTTT; CDR3: CASSVSGGEEKLFF
size: .; J: TRBJ2-3; V: TRBV29-1; D: .; DNA: TGCAGCGTTGGTGGGGGGCGAGGCACAGATACGCAGTATTTT; CDR3: CSVGGGRGTDTQYF
size: .; J: TRBJ2-2; V: TRBV9; D: .; DNA: TGTGCCAGCAGCGATAGGGACACCGAGCTGTTTTTT; CDR3: CASSDRDTELFF
size: few; J: TRBJ1-3; V: TRBV11-2; D: .; DNA: TGTGCCAGCAGCCGGAGTCTGGGTGGAAACACCATATATTTT; CDR3: CASSRSLGGNTIYF
size: .; J: TRBJ2-1; V: TRBV23-1; D: .; DNA: TGCGCCAGCAGGGAGACGTACAGCAGCTCCTACAATGAGCAGTTCTTC; CDR3: CASRETYSSSYNEQFF
size: .; J: TRBJ1-2; V: TRBV5-6; D: .; DNA: TGTGCCAGCAGCTTCCCCGGGACGCCCTATGGCTACACCTTC; CDR3: CASSFPGTPYGYTF
size: .; J: TRBJ1-2; V: TRBV6-6; D: .; DNA: TGTGCCAGCAGCACAATGACACTCCTGAATGGCTACACCTTC; CDR3: CASSTMTLLNGYTF
size: .; J: TRBJ1-3; V: TRBV7-6; D: .; DNA: TGTGCCAGCAGCTCGGCCTTCAGGGGACTTTGGAACACCATATATTTT; CDR3: CASSSAFRGLWNTIYF
size: .; J: TRBJ1-6; V: TRBV5-1; D: .; DNA: TGCGCCAGCAGCCCCGGAGGGGCAAGGTCACCCCTCCACTTT; CDR3: CASSPGGARSPLHF
size: once; J: TRBJ2-5; V: TRBV7-6; D: .; DNA: TGTGCCAGCAGCTTAGGGCAGAAAGAGACCCAGTACTTC; CDR3: CASSLGQKETQYF
size: .; J: TRBJ2-1; V: TRBV9; D: .; DNA: TGTGCCAGCAGCCCGGCGGGCGGATCCTACAATGAGCAGTTCTTC; CDR3: CASSPAGGSYNEQFF
size: .; J: TRBJ2-5; V: TRBV7-8; D: .; DNA: TGTGCCAGCAGCCAGTCTGTCTGGGAACACCAGCCAGCCCAGTACTTC; CDR3: CASSQSVWEHQPAQYF
size: few; J: TRBJ1-6; V: TRBV18; D: .; DNA: TGTGCCAGCTCACACGACAGCGTTACTCATTCACCCCTCCACTTT; CDR3: CASSHDSVTHSPLHF
size: once; J: TRBJ1-5; V: TRBV30; D: .; DNA: TGTGCCTGGAGTGCAGGGTTTCTTCAGCCCCAGCATTTT; CDR3: CAWSAGFLQPQHF